The TCR beta chain described here comes from a study of blood T cell repertoires in COVID-19. For the study at large: The United States, Italy and Spain provided the acute and convalescent COVID-19 samples. Sample material is recorded as cDNA or gDNA derived from T cells, B-cell-depleted T cells, or PBMCs.

Authors' analysis steps: Amplification from reference gene primers served as the basis for estimated nucleated cell counts. The data were produced by immunoSEQ multiplex PCR, yet TCRdb's version contains in-frame clones alone and is incomplete. The DNA gave D and trimming, while V, J and clone size come from that table. Here the sample spans around 170,000 clones, about 88% being singletons. The CDR3 loop spans 15 amino acids. The chain uses TRBV12-2 and TRBJ1-1; TRBD1 is the table's D call, not checked against the DNA. TRBV12-2 is a pseudogene locus. Sequenced: peripheral blood. This receptor was identified in a man aged 25-40 years with active or convalescent COVID-19. The CDR3 region has the DNA TGTGCAAGTCGCTCCGGACAGGGGGCTTCGGCTGAAGCTTTCTTT. It codes for CASRSGQGASAEAFF.